This T cell receptor beta chain emerged from a study of shared clonotypes between healthy human individuals. Across the study: Each donor contributed plates that comprised three CD4 naive, three CD4 memory, two CD8 naive and one CD8 memory.

Method: immunoSEQ multiplex PCR; TCRdb's copy keeps in-frame clones and lacks some. The sample records fewer than 1.6 million clones, about 98.5% being singletons. The V and J ends lost 4 bases and 8 bases respectively, with 15 bases between them. The germline V gene has CDR1 SGHDT and CDR2 YYEEEE. The CDR3 totals 13 residues. Those who donated were healthy HIV-negative adults, with no recent acute infections or vaccinations reported. Only Caucasian adults living in Nashville, Tennessee served as donors. Sequencing input: naive CD4+ T cells sorted from blood. Subset reported: CD45RA+ positively selected. This receptor was obtained from a man aged 30 to 45 in good health. The V gene is TRBV5-6, the J gene TRBJ1-1; D uncertain. For the CDR3, the DNA is TGTGCCAGCAGCCCGGCCCTGCGGATAGAAGCTTTCTTT. It translates to CASSPALRIEAFF.